These 10 T cell receptor beta chains were all obtained from the same sample, sequenced in a study of molecular identifiers for immune sequencing clone quantification (dated by TCRdb to 2016 to 2018). The library came from PCR. Data came from an Illumina HiSeq 4000. TCRdb reworked the public reads: Q25 trimming with fastp, MiXCR clone assembly, productive beta chains retained. Each entry is one CDR3 protein sequence, shown with its most common DNA and genes. The sample has under 650,000 distinct CDR3 sequences on record, 15% to 20% of them singletons. 0.85% of the sample is held by the ten biggest clonotypes. Specimen: naive CD8+ T cells from blood, with Jurkat cell RNA spiked in. The sample's cell subset or site label is to be understood as: FACS-sorted CD8+CD4-CCR7+CD45RA+ naive T cells. The receptors shown here come from a human donor in good health. Some libraries in this study had Jurkat cell RNA spiked in.

A note on this clonotype: It may be a read error: a sequence one base away is much more abundant. The CDR3 is CATSDPPGGGDKNIQYF. The CDR3 DNA follows: TGTGCCACCAGTGATCCCCCAGGAGGAGGGGACAAAAACATTCAGTACTTC. The genes are TRBV24-1 and TRBJ2-4; D may be TRBD2 (6 bases). The V gene lost 3 bases and the J gene lost 3 bases, with 17 bases spanning the gap. The CDR3 contains 17 residues. Per germline, CDR1 KGHDR and CDR2 SFDVKD.

This clonotype was seen a handful of times. The chain joins TRBV4-3 to TRBJ2-4, with D perhaps TRBD1 (6 bases). The ends were cut back, 0 bases at V and 4 bases at J, with 16 bases in the middle. The CDR3 sequence is 17 residues long. In germline, CDR1 is LGHNA, CDR2 YSLEER. CDR3 DNA sequence: TGCGCCAGCAGCCAAGATCGTCGGTTAGGGGGAAAAAACATTCAGTACTTC. Its translation is CASSQDRRLGGKNIQYF.

At least ten counts were recorded for this clonotype. This chain joins TRBV19 and TRBJ2-6; D not resolved. CDR1 is LNHDA and CDR2 is SQIVND in the germline V gene (reference sequence). The CDR3 is 18 residues long. The V gene lost 3 bases and the J gene lost 0 bases, with 15 bases spanning the gap. CDR3 sequence: CASSIYVRLNSGANVLTF. CDR3 DNA sequence: TGTGCCAGTAGTATTTATGTTCGGCTTAACTCTGGGGCCAACGTCCTGACTTTC.

This clonotype was counted at least ten times. This CDR3 reads CASSASGREETQYF. DNA for the CDR3: TGTGCCAGCAGCGCTAGCGGGAGAGAAGAGACCCAGTACTTC. The V and J genes are TRBV9 and TRBJ2-5; 10 positions agree with TRBD2. Germline V gene lookup returns CDR1 SGDLS and CDR2 YYNGEE. This CDR3 comprises 14 residues. Losses at the gene ends were 3 bases for V and 3 bases for J; bases not matched to a gene: 2.

This clonotype was recorded at least ten times. This chain connects TRBV4-2 to TRBJ1-5; no clear D. V was clipped by 1 base and J by 7 bases, with 14 bases between them. The CDR3 spans 15 residues. Germline lookup yields CDR1 LGHNA and CDR2 YNFKEQ. The CDR3 is CASSQGMFGGQPQHF. CDR3 sequence (DNA): TGTGCCAGCAGCCAAGGAATGTTTGGCGGGCAGCCCCAGCATTTT.

Worth noting for this clonotype: This may arise from a read error, as a much more abundant clone is one base away. The chain couples TRBV20-1 to TRBJ2-7; a weak D match, TRBD2 (6 bases). The CDR3 has 11 amino acids. Germline values: CDR1 DFQATT, CDR2 SNEGSKA (reference sequence). V was cut by 6 bases and J by 6 bases, with 12 bases left in between. CDR3 bases: TGCAGTGCCCCATTGGGGGGCGAGCAGTACTTC. Its protein is CSAPLGGEQYF.

The chain employs TRBV7-9 and TRBJ1-1; unclear D gene. Germline V CDR1 and CDR2: SEHNR, FQNEAQ (reference sequence). Trimming left V 3 bases short and J 1 base short, with 12 bases between. The CDR3 contains 15 residues. The CDR3 loop is CASSFSPWGNTEAFF. The DNA of the CDR3 is TGTGCCAGCAGCTTTTCCCCGTGGGGGAACACTGAAGCTTTCTTT.

CDR3 amino acids: CASSPGTSGFESSSYNEQFF. The CDR3 DNA follows: TGTGCCAGTAGCCCCGGGACTAGCGGGTTCGAATCAAGCTCCTACAATGAGCAGTTCTTC. This chain joins TRBV19 and TRBJ2-1; TRBD2 matches at 12 bases. The J segment lost 0 bases and the V segment lost 6 bases, leaving 15 bases of the junction unmatched. CDR3 length: 20 residues. Germline CDR1 reads LNHDA; CDR2 reads SQIVND (reference sequence).

This clonotype came up many times. The chain joins TRBV4-3 to TRBJ2-5, with 13 positions matching TRBD2. V lost 0 bases and J lost 5; bases outside the gene matches: 6. This CDR3 has 17 amino acids. Looked up from germline, CDR1 is LGHNA and CDR2 is YSLEER. The DNA of the CDR3 is TGCGCCAGCAGCCAAGACCGGACTAGCGGGAGCCTGGAGACCCAGTACTTC. Translating it yields CASSQDRTSGSLETQYF.

The table lists this clonotype with many counts. The genes are TRBV7-2 and TRBJ2-7, with D perhaps assigned TRBD1 or TRBD2 (5 bases each). The CDR3 totals 14 residues. Deletions cut 4 bases from V and 0 bases from J, with 10 bases between. Germline assignment: CDR1 SGHTA and CDR2 FQGNSA. CDR3 residues: CASSSRGRSYEQYF. CDR3 DNA sequence: TGTGCCAGCAGCTCGAGGGGACGCTCCTACGAGCAGTACTTC.